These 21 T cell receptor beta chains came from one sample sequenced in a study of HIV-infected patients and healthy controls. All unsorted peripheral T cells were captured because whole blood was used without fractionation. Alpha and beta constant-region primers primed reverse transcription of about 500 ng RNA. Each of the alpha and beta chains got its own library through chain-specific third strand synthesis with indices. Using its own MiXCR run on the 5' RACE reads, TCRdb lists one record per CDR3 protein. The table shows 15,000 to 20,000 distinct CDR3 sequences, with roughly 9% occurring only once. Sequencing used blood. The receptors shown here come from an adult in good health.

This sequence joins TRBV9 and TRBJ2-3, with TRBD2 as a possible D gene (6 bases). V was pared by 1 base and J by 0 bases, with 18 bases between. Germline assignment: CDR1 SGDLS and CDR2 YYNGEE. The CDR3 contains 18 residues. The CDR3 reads CASSVSSGTFSSTDTQYF. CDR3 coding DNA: TGTGCCAGCAGCGTAAGCAGTGGGACTTTTTCTAGCACAGATACGCAGTATTTT.

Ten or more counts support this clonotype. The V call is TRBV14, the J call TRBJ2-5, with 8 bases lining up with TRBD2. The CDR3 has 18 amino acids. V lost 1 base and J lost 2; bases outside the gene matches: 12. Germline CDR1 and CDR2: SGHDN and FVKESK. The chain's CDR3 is CASSQAHMTSVQQETQYF. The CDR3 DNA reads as TGTGCCAGCAGCCAAGCTCACATGACTAGCGTCCAACAAGAGACCCAGTACTTC. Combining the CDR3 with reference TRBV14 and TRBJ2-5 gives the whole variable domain EAGVTQFPSHSVIEKGQTVTLRCDPISGHDNLYWYRRVMGKEIKFLLHFVKESKQDESGMPNNRFLAERTGGTYSTLKVQPAELEDSGVYFCASSQAHMTSVQQETQYFGPGTRLLVL.

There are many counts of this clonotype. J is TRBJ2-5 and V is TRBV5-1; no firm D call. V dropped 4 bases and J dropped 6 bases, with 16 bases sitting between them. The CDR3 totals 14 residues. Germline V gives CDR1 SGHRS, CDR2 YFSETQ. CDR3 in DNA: TGCGCCAGCAGCACGGACCCGGGTCGCCAGACCCAGTACTTC. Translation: CASSTDPGRQTQYF.

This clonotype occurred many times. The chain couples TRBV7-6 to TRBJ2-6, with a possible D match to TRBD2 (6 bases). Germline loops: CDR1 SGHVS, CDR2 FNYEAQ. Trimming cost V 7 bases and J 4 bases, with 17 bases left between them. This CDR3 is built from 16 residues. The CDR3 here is CASIPARGTGANVLTF. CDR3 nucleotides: TGTGCCAGCATACCCGCACGGGGGACCGGGGCCAACGTCCTGACTTTC.

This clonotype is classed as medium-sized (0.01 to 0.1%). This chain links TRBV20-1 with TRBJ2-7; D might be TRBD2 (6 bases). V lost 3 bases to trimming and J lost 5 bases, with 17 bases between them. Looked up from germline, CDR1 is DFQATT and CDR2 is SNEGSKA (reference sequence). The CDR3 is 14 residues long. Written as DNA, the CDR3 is TGCAGTGCTAGTAAAGGAGGGCCCTCGGACGAGCAGTACTTC. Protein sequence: CSASKGGPSDEQYF.

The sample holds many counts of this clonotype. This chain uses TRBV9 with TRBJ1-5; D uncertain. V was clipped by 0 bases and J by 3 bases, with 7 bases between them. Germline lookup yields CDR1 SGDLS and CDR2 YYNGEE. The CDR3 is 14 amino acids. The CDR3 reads CASSVGGSNQPQHF. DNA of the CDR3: TGTGCCAGCAGCGTAGGGGGATCCAATCAGCCCCAGCATTTT.

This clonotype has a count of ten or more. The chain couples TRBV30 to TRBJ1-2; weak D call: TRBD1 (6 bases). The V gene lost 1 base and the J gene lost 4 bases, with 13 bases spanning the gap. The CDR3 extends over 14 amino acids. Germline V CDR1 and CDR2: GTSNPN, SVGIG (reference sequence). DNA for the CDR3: TGTGCCTGGAGTGCCGGGGGGGGCCCCTATGGCTACACCTTC. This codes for CAWSAGGGPYGYTF.

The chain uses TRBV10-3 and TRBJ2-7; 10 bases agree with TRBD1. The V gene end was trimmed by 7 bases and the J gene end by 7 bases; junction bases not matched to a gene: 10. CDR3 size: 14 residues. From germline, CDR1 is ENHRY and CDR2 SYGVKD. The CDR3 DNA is TGTGCCATCAAACCCGGACAGGGGGAAGATGAGCAGTACTTC. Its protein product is CAIKPGQGEDEQYF.

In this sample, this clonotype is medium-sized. The CDR3, as DNA: TGTGCCAGCAGCGTAGGGACCCTCGTTAGCGGAAAAGAGACCCAGTACTTC. This translates into CASSVGTLVSGKETQYF. The chain is built from TRBV9 and TRBJ2-5; perhaps TRBD2 as D (6 bases). There are 17 residues in the CDR3. The germline V and J ends were trimmed by 0 bases and 3 bases, with 18 bases remaining between them. CDR1 SGDLS and CDR2 YYNGEE come from the germline V gene.

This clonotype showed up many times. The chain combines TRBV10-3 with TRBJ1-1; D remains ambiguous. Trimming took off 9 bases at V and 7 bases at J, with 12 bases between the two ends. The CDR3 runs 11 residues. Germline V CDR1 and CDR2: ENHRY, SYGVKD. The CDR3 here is CAILAGDEAFF. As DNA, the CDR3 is TGTGCCATTCTCGCAGGAGATGAAGCTTTCTTT.

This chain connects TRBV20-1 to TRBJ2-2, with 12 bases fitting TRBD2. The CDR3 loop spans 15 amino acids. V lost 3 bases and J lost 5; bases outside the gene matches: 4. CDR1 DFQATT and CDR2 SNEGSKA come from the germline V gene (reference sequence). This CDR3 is CSARASGRETGELFF. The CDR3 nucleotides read TGCAGTGCTAGGGCTAGCGGGAGGGAGACCGGGGAGCTGTTTTTT.

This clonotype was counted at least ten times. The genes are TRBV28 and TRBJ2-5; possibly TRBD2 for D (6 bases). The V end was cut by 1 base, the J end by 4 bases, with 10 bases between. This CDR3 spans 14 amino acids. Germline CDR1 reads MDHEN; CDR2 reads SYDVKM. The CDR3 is CASSLLGGGETQYF. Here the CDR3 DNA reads TGTGCCAGCAGTTTATTGGGGGGAGGAGAGACCCAGTACTTC.

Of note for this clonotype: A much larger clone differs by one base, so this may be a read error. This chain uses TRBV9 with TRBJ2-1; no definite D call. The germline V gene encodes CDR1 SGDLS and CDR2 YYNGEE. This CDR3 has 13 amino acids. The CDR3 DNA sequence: TGTGACAGCAGCGTAGGGCAGTACAATGAGCAGTTCTTC. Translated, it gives CDSSVGQYNEQFF.

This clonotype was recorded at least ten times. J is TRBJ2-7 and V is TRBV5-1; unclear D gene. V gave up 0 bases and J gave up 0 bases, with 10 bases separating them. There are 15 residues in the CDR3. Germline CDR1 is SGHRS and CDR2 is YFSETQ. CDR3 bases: TGCGCCAGCAGCTTGGTGCTAGGGAACTCCTACGAGCAGTACTTC. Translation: CASSLVLGNSYEQYF.

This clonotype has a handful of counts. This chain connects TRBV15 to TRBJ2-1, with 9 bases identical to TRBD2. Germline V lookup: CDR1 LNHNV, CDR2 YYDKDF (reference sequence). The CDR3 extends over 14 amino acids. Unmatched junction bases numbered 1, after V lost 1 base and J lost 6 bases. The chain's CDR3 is CATSRGTSVNEQFF. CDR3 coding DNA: TGTGCCACCAGCAGAGGGACTAGCGTCAATGAGCAGTTCTTC.

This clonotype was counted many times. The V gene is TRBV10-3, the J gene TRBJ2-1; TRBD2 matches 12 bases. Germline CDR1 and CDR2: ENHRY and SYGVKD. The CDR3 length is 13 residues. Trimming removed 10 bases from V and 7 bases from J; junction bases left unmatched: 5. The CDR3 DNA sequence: TGTGCCACGTCTAGCGGGAGGGGGAATGAGCAGTTCTTC. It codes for CATSSGRGNEQFF.

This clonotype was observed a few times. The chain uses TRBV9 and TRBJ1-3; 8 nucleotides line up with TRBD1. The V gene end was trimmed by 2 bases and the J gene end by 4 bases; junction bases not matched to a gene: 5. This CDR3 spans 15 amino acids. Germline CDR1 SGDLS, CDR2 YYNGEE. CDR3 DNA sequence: TGTGCCAGCAGCGTGACTGGACAGGGAGGAAACACCATATATTTT. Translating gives CASSVTGQGGNTIYF.

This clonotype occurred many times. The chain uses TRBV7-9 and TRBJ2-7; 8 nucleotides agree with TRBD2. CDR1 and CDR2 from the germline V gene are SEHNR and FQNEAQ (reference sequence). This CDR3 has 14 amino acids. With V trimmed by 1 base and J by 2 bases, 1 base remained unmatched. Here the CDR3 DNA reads TGTGCCAGCAGCTTAGAGACTAGCGCCTACGAGCAGTACTTC. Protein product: CASSLETSAYEQYF.

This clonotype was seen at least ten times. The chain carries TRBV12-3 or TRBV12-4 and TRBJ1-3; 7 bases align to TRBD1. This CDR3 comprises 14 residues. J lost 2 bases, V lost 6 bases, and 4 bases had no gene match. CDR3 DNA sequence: TGTGCCAGCAGGCTCACAGGGGCTGGAAACACCATATATTTT. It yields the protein CASRLTGAGNTIYF.

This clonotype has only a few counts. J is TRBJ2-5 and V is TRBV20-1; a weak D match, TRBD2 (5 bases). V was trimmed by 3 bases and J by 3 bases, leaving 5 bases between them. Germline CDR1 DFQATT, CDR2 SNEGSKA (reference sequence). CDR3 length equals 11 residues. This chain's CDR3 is CSASGKETQYF. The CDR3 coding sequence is TGCAGTGCTAGCGGGAAAGAGACCCAGTACTTC.

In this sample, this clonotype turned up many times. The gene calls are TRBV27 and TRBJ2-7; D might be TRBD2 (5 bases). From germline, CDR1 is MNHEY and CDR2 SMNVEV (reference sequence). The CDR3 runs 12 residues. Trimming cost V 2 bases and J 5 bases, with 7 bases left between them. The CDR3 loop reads CASSLEGNEQYF. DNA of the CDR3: TGTGCCAGCAGTTTAGAGGGTAACGAGCAGTACTTC.